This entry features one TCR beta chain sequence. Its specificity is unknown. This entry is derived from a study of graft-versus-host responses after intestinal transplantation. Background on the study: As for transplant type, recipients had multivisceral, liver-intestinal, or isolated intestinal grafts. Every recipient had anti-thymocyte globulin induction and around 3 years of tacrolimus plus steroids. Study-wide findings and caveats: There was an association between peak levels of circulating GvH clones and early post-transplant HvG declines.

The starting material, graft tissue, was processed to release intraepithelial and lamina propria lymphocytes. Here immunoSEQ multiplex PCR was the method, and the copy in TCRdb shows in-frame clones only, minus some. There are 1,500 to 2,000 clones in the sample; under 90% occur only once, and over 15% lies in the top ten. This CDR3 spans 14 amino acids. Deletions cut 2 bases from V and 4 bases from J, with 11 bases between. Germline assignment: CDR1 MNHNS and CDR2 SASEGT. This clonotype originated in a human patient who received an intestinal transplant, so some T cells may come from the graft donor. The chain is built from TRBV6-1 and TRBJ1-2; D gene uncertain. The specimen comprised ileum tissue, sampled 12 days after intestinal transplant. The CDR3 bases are TGTGCCAGCAGTGAAAGGAGGCACCTCTATGGCTACACCTTC. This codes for CASSERRHLYGYTF.